The clone carrying this T cell receptor beta chain was seen more than once but under ten times. Its matching antigen is unknown. The sample belongs to a study of CD8+ T cells in alopecia areata. Per the germline V gene, CDR1 is ENHRY and CDR2 is SYGVKD. V dropped 6 bases and J dropped 5 bases, with 12 bases sitting between them. The CDR3 extends over 13 amino acids. After isolation, RNA underwent reverse transcription to generate cDNA as the sequencing template. Using immunoSEQ multiplex PCR, the repertoire was profiled, and TCRdb retains in-frame clones only, with some absent. The repertoire holds roughly 220,000 clones, with approximately 70% as singletons. Treatment described: oral pan-JAK inhibitor, 5-10 mg twice daily. Punch biopsies of lesional scalp, plus peripheral blood, were taken from alopecia areata patients. CD4+ and CD8+ T cells were sorted from PBMCs. Findings of the study overall: Both scalp clonality and the expanded CD8+ clones among the top 100 showed a significant decrease with tofacitinib.

This sequence was found in a human donor with alopecia areata. The chain is built from TRBV10-3 and TRBJ2-3; D gene unclear. The input for sequencing was CD4+ T cells sorted from blood, taken around week 46, from a patient treated with tofacitinib. The CDR3 spells CAIRGRPGDTQYF. In DNA form, the CDR3 reads TGTGCCATCAGGGGCCGCCCCGGAGATACGCAGTATTTT.